The 5 T cell receptor beta chains below were found in one sample sequenced in a study of tumor-infiltrating lymphocytes in primary liver carcinoma. Unsorted bulk tissue (20-30 mg) underwent RNA and DNA co-extraction. Using a constant-region primer together with ProtoScript II reverse transcriptase, TCR beta cDNA was made from about 500 ng of total RNA. Slightly modified ARM-PCR served as the procedure for the TCR beta libraries. These libraries came from three rounds of nested multiplex PCR. The two initial PCR rounds, nine to eleven cycles each, used TRBV1-TRBV30 forward and C-beta reverse primers. TCRdb reprocessed the multiplex PCR reads via MiXCR and lists one record per CDR3 protein. The data contain some 55,000 distinct CDR3 sequences, over 70% of them seen just once; the ten biggest clones take up around 23%. Sequencing was performed on liver tumor tissue from sampling region 2. The subset: tumor region T2, inferior pole. Receptors were obtained from a man aged 40-49 years with primary liver carcinoma and hepatitis B virus infection.

The J gene is TRBJ2-7, the V gene TRBV11-1; possibly TRBD1 or TRBD2 for D (5 bases each). The CDR3 runs to 13 residues. Germline loops: CDR1 SGHAT, CDR2 FQDESV (reference sequence). V lost 5 bases and J lost 2, with 10 bases in between. Here the CDR3 DNA reads TGTGCCAGCAGCGACGGGGCGGCCTACGAGCAGTACTTC. Amino acid sequence: CASSDGAAYEQYF.

The chain uses TRBV4-1 and TRBJ2-1, with D perhaps TRBD2 (5 bases). Germline V gene sequence: CDR1 MGHRA, CDR2 YSYEKL. With 1 base removed from V and 10 bases from J, the gap between germline ends came to 17 bases. This CDR3 is 15 amino acids long. DNA of the CDR3: TGCGCCAGCAGCCAAGTCTCTAGCAGTTTAGGGGAGCAGTTCTTC. Its translation is CASSQVSSSLGEQFF.

The V call is TRBV19, the J call TRBJ2-7, with 10 bases lining up with TRBD1. Trimming took 6 bases from V and 4 from J; bases not matched to a gene: 6. This CDR3 spans 14 amino acids. Germline V gene sequence: CDR1 LNHDA, CDR2 SQIVND (reference sequence). CDR3 protein: CASRSGQGVYEQYF. DNA for the CDR3: TGTGCCAGTAGATCCGGACAGGGGGTGTACGAGCAGTACTTC. The variable domain in full, with the rest retrieved from reference TRBV19 and TRBJ2-7, is DGGITQSPKYLFRKEGQNVTLSCEQNLNHDAMYWYRQDPGQGLRLIYYSQIVNDFQKGDIAEGYSVSREKKESFPLTVTSAQKNPTAFYLCASRSGQGVYEQYFGPGTRLTVT.

Of note for this clonotype: One end of the junction fails to match germline, which may point to a read error. The chain is built from TRBV6-1 and TRBJ2-5; D is undetermined. This CDR3 has 14 amino acids. Germline CDR1 and CDR2: MNHNS and SASEGT. In DNA, the CDR3 is TGTGCCAGCTGTGATGGTGCAGGTCTGGAGACCCAGTACTTC. Protein: CASCDGAGLETQYF.

The table lists this clonotype with a few counts. Sequence at one end of the junction differs from germline and may be a read error. The CDR3 bases are TGTGCCAGGAGCGCACCCGGGGGGGTGAACACTGAAGCCTTCTTT. Translated: CARSAPGGVNTEAFF. The chain couples TRBV11-2 to TRBJ1-1; the D gene is possibly TRBD1 (5 bases). Germline V gene lookup returns CDR1 SGHAT and CDR2 FQNNGV. The CDR3 is 15 residues long. Using reference TRBV11-2 and TRBJ1-1 for the parts outside the CDR3, the full variable domain is EAGVAQSPRYKIIEKRQSVAFWCNPISGHATLYWYQQILGQGPKLLIQFQNNGVVDDSQLPKDRFSAERLKGVDSTLKIQPAKLEDSAVYLCARSAPGGVNTEAFFGQGTRLTVV.